The T cell receptor (beta chain) under discussion was sequenced for a study of T cell responses to AZD1222 COVID-19 vaccine. TCRdb keeps only in-frame clones here, not all; method: immunoSEQ multiplex PCR. This table holds 150,000 to 200,000 clones, roughly 88% found once. This CDR3 has 13 residues. V lost 3 bases and J lost 8, with 14 bases in between. Germline V gene sequence: CDR1 SGHRS, CDR2 YFSETQ. Sequences were derived from peripheral blood, sampled 28 days after the second AZD1222 dose. The TCR originated in an adult who received the AZD1222 COVID-19 vaccine. The chain uses TRBV5-1 and TRBJ1-1; a weak D match, TRBD1 (5 bases). Here the CDR3 DNA reads TGCGCCAGCAGCTATGACAGTCCTCAGGAAGCTTTCTTT. Its protein is CASSYDSPQEAFF.